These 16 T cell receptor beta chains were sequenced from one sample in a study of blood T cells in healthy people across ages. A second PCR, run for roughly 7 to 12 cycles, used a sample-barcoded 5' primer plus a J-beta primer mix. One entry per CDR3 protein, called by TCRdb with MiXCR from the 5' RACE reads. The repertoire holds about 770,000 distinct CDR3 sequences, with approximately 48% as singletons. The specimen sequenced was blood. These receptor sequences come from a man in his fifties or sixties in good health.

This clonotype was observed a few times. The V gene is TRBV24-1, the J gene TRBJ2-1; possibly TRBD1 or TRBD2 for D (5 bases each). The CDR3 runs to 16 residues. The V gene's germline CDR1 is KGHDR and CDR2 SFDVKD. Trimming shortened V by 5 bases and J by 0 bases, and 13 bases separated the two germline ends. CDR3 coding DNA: TGTGCCACCAGTGCCGGGACGTCAAGCTCCTACAATGAGCAGTTCTTC. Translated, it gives CATSAGTSSSYNEQFF.

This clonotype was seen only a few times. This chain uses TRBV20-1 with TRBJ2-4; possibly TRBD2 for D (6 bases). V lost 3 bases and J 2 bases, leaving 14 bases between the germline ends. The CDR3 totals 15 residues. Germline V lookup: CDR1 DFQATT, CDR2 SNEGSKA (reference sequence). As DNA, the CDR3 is TGCAGTGCTAGTTGGCGGGGTGGGTCCAAAAACATTCAGTACTTC. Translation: CSASWRGGSKNIQYF.

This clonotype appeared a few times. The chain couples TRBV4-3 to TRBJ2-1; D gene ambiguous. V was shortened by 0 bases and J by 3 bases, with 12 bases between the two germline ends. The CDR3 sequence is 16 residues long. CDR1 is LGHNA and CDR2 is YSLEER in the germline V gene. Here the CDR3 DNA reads TGCGCCAGCAGCCAAGACCCGTACACTAACTACAATGAGCAGTTCTTC. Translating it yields CASSQDPYTNYNEQFF.

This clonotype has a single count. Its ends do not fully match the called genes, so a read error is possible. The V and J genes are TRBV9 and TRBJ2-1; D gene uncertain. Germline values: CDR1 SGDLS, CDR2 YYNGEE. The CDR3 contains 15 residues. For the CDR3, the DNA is TGTGCCAGCGGCGTAGACTTGAATACCTACAATGAGCAGTTCTTC. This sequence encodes CASGVDLNTYNEQFF.

CDR3 bases: TGTGCCAGCAGTCCCGGGGACAGGGTTGACAATGAGCAGTTCTTC. Translation gives CASSPGDRVDNEQFF. The rearrangement links TRBV6-6 to TRBJ2-1, with TRBD1 identical over 9 bases. V lost 5 bases and J lost 5; bases outside the gene matches: 7. The CDR3 contains 15 residues. The V gene's germline CDR1 is MNHNY and CDR2 SVGAGI (reference sequence).

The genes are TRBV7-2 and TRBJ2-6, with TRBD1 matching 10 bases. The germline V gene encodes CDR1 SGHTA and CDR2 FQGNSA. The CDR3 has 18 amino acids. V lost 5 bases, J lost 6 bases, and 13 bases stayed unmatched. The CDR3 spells CASSRRPGQGNEANVLTF. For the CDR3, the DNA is TGTGCCAGCAGCCGTCGCCCGGGACAGGGGAATGAGGCCAACGTCCTGACTTTC.

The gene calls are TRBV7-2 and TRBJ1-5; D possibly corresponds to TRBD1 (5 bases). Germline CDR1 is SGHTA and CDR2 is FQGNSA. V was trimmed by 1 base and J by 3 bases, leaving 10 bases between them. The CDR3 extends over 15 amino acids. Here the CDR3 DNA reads TGTGCCAGCAGCTTAGGTGGGGCCAACAATCAGCCCCAGCATTTT. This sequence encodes CASSLGGANNQPQHF.

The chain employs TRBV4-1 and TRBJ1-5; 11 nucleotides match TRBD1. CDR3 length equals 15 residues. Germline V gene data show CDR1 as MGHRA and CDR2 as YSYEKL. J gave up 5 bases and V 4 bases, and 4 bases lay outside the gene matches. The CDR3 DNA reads TGCGCCAGCAGCCCCTGGGGACAGGGGGATCAGCCCCAGCATTTT. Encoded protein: CASSPWGQGDQPQHF.

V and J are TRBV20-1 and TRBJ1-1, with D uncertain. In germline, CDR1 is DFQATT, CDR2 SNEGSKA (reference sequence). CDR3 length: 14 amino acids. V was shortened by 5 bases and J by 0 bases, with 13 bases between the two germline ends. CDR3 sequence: CSAVVGFMNTEAFF. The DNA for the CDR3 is TGCAGTGCTGTGGTCGGCTTCATGAACACTGAAGCTTTCTTT.

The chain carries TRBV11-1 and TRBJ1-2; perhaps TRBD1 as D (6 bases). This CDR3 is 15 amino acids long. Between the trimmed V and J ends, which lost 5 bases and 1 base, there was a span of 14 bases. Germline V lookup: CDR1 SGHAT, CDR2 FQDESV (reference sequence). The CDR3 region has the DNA TGTGCCAGCAGCCCGCGGGGCAGGGGTAACTATGGCTACACCTTC. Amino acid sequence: CASSPRGRGNYGYTF.

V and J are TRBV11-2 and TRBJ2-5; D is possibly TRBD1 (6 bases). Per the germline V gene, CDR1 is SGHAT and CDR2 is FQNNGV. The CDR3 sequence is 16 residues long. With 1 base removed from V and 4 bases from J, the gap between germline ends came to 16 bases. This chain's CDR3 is CASSLGTSGVGETQYF. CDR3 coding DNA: TGTGCCAGCAGCTTAGGGACATCAGGGGTAGGAGAGACCCAGTACTTC.

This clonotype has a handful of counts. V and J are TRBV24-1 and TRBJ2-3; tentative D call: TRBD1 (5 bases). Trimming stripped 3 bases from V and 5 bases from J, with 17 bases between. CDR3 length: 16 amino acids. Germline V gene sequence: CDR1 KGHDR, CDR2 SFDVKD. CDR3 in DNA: TGTGCCACCAGTGATCCTTCGCCCAGGGTTAGAGATACGCAGTATTTT. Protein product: CATSDPSPRVRDTQYF.

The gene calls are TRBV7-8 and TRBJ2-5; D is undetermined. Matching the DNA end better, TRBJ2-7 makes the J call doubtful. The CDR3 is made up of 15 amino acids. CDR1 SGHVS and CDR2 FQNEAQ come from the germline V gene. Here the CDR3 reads CASSLREAFRDEQYF. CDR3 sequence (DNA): TGTGCCAGCAGCTTACGTGAGGCCTTTCGGGACGAGCAGTACTTC.

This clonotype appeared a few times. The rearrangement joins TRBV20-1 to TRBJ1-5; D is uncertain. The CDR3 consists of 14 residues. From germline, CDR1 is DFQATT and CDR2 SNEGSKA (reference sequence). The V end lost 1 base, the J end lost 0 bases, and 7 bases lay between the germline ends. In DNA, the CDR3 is TGCAGTGCTAGAGTGGAATATAGCAATCAGCCCCAGCATTTT. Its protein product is CSARVEYSNQPQHF.

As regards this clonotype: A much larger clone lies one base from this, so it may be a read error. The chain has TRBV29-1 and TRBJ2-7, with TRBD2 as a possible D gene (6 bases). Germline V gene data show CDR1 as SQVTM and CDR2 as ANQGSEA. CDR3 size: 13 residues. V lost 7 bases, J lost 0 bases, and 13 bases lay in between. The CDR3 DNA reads TGCAGCGACCGGGACTCATACTCCTACGAGCAGTACTTC. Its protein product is CSDRDSYSYEQYF.

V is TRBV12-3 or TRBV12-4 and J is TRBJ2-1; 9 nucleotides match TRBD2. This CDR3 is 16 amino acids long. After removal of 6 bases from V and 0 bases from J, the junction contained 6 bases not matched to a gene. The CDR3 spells CASRSQRGASYNEQFF. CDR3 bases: TGTGCCAGCAGATCGCAGCGGGGGGCCTCCTACAATGAGCAGTTCTTC.